This T cell receptor (beta chain) was observed in a study of T cells in Graves' hyperthyroidism and ophthalmopathy (dated by TCRdb to 2018 to 2020). For the wider study: Peripheral blood was collected at initial diagnosis, before any treatment. The approximately 98 discovery patients were randomly divided into training and test sets at a 7:3 ratio. Thyroid tissue and blood T-cell repertoires from about six Graves' hyperthyroidism patients were also compared in the study. Once sampling was done, hyperthyroidism patients were given methimazole at a starting dose of 30 mg daily, whereas ophthalmopathy patients were given high-dose intravenous methylprednisolone. A discovery cohort of about a hundred patients, about 40 with Graves' ophthalmopathy and over 55 with stable Graves' hyperthyroidism, was used to find distinguishing TCR V-J signatures. The paper reports TCR Vbeta CDR3 sequencing of some 140 peripheral blood samples: approximately 41 ophthalmopathy, some 80 hyperthyroidism and roughly 17 progressor patients. Whether ophthalmopathy could be predicted prospectively was tested in an independent validation cohort made up of approximately 19 hyperthyroidism patients plus 17 patients who later progressed to ophthalmopathy.

The TCR beta CDR3 regions were amplified from the RNA transcripts. For the first round of RT-PCR on the TCR CDR3, the HTBI primer set was used together with the Qiagen OneStep RT-PCR kit. The libraries were constructed in a second round of multiplex PCR and then size-selected and purified. Paired-end sequencing of the libraries was performed with 100 bp reads on an Illumina HiSeq2000. In the original analysis: SOAPnuke was used to process the raw data, throwing out any read that contained adapters or uncalled bases, had a mean Phred below 15, or lacked an exact constant-primer or identifier match. COPE v1.2.5 was used to merge high-quality paired reads, and clonotypes were defined as unique nucleotide sequences. Clonotypes were aligned to IMGT TRBV, TRBD and TRBJ reference segments using MiTCR v1.1. The analysis was restricted to V-J combinations with a frequency above 0.0001, which together covered 99.2% of the repertoires. The TCS score was defined as F50 (clonal expansion) divided by E x V (chaos), with BLOSUM62-based TCRdist calculated between CDR3 peptides within each V-J. Welch's t-statistics and random forest reduced fewer than 550 V-J features to 13, which were used in a naive Bayes classifier (R e1071). TCRdb passed the public sequencing reads through fastp at Q25 and MiXCR, retaining productive beta sequences. Records with the same CDR3 protein are collapsed into one entry carrying the most frequent genes and DNA. The V and J calls and clone size come from TCRdb's table, not from the authors' own analysis. Counted in this sample were approximately 600,000 distinct CDR3 sequences; around 20% of them appeared once. The ten top clones hold 30% to 40% of the sample.

The sample holds many counts of this clonotype. The clone's antigen remains unknown. No base-level quality is on record; no much larger clone is a single base apart. From the cysteine up to the phenylalanine, the CDR3 has a length of 15 residues. CDR3 DNA only is kept here, 45 bases in frame from base 1. V is reduced by 6 bases and J by 5 bases, leaving a spacing of 19 bases between them. The investigation overall reported the following: In validation, the model predicted progression to ophthalmopathy a median of around six months before onset, with around 70% sensitivity and more than 72% specificity. Sample size was not statistically predetermined, and investigators were not blinded to group allocation. Blood samples also contained most of the expanded thyroid clonotypes (frequency above 0.001), which suggests that blood repertoires may reflect thyroid immune responses. In cross-validation, a model built on a 13 V-J signature told ophthalmopathy apart from stable hyperthyroidism with 85% to 90% sensitivity and approximately 81% specificity, and in testing the same model reached 80%/75%.

Ophthalmopathy patients had moderately to severely active disease, with a Clinical Activity Score of 3 or more, a NOSPECS grade of 4 or more, and a disease duration of less than 3 months. Any patient with an uncontrolled infection, another autoimmune disease, pregnancy or lactation was excluded. Diagnoses relied on clinical symptoms, serum thyroxine and TRAb, thyroid ultrasound and orbital computed tomography. PBMCs were separated from 7.5 to 10 ml of fresh peripheral blood using Ficoll-Paque density gradient centrifugation. Total RNA was extracted with Trizol reagent, and quality was checked on an Agilent 2100 Bioanalyzer.

The chain couples TRBV12-3 or TRBV12-4 to TRBJ2-5; a tentative D match to TRBD2 spans 5 bases. The receptor's source is a man aged 30-40 years with Graves' ophthalmopathy. The sequencing sample was made of blood. CDR3 region: CASSSQETNMETQYF. The nucleotide sequence reads TGTGCCAGCAGCTCGCAAGAGACTAACATGGAGACCCAGTACTTC.